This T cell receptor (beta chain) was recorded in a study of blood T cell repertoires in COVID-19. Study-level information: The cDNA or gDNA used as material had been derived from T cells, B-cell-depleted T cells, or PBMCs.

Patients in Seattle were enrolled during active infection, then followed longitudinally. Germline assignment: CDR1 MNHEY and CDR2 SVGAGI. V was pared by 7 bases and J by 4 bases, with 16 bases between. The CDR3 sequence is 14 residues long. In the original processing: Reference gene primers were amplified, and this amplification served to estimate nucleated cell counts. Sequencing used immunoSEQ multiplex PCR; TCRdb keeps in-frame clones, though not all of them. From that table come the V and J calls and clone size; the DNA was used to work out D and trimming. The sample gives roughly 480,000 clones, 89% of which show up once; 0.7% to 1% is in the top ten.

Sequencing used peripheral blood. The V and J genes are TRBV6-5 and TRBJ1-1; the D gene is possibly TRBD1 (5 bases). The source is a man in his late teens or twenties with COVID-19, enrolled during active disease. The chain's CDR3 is CASIQGTHGTEAFF. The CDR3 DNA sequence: TGTGCCAGCATCCAGGGAACGCACGGCACTGAAGCTTTCTTT.